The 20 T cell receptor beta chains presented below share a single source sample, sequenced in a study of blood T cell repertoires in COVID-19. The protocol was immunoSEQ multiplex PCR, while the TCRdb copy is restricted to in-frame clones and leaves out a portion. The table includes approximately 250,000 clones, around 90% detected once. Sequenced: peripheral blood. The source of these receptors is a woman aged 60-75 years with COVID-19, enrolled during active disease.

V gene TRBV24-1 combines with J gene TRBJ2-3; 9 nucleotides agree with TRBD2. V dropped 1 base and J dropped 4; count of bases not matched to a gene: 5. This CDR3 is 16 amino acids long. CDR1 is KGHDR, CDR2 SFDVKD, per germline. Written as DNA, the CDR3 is TGTGCCACCAGTGATTTTGGTAGCGGGAGAGCAGATACGCAGTATTTT. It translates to CATSDFGSGRADTQYF.

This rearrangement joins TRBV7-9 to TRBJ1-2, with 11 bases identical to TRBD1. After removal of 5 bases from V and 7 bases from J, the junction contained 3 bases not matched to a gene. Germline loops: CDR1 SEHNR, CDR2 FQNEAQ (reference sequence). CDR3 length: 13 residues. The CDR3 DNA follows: TGTGCCAGCAGCCCCGGACAGGGGGCTGGCTACACCTTC. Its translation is CASSPGQGAGYTF.

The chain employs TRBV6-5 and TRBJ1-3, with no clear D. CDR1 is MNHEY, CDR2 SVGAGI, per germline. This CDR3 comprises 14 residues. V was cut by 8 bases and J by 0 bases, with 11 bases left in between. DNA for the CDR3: TGTGCCAGCGCCATGCGGCTCTCTGGAAACACCATATATTTT. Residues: CASAMRLSGNTIYF.

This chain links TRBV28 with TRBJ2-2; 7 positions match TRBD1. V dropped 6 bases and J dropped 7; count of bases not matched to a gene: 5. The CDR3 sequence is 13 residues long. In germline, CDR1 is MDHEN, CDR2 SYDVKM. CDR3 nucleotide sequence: TGTGCCAGCAGGGAACAGGGGAGCGGGGAGCTGTTTTTT. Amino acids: CASREQGSGELFF.

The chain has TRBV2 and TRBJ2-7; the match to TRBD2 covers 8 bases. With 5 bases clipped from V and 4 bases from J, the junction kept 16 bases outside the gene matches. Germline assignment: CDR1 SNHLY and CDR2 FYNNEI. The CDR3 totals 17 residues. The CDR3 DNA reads TGTGCCAGCAGTATTCACCGGTGGGAGCGGGAGAATTACGAGCAGTACTTC. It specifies CASSIHRWERENYEQYF.

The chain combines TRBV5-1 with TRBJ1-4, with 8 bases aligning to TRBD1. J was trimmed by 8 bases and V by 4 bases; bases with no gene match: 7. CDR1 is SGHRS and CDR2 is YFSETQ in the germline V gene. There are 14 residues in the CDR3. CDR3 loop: CASSQDRVSEKLFF. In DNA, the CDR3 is TGCGCCAGCAGCCAGGACAGGGTTTCCGAAAAACTGTTTTTT.

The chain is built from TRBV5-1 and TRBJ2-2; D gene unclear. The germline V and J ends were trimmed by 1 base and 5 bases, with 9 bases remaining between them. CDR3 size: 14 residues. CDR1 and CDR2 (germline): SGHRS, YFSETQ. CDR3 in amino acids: CASSLSVNTGELFF. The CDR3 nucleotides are TGCGCCAGCAGCTTGTCAGTCAATACCGGGGAGCTGTTTTTT.

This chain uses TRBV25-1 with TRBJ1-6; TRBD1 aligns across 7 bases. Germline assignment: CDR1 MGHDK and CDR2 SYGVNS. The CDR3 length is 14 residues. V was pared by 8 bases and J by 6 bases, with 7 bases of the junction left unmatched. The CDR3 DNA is TGTGCCAGCGGACCGACAGGGACTAATTCACCCCTCCACTTT. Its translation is CASGPTGTNSPLHF.

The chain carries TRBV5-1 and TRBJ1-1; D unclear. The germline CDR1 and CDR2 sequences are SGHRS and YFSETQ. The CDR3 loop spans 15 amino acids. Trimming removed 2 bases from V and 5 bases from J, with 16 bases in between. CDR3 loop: CASSFRGPGETEAFF. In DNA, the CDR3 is TGCGCCAGCAGCTTTCGAGGGCCCGGGGAAACTGAAGCTTTCTTT.

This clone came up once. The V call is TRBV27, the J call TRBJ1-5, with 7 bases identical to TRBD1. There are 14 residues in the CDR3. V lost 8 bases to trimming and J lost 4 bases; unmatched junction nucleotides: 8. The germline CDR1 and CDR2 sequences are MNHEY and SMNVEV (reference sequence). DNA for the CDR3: TGTGCCAGCTCCCCGGGACAGAGAAATCAGCCCCAGCATTTT. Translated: CASSPGQRNQPQHF.

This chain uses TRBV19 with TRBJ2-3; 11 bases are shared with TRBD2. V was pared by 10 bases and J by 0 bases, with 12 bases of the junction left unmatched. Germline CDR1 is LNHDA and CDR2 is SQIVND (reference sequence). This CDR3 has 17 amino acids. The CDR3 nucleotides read TGTGCCACCACACTAGCGGGAGTTCGACCTAGCACAGATACGCAGTATTTT. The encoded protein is CATTLAGVRPSTDTQYF. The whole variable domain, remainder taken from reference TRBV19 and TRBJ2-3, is DGGITQSPKYLFRKEGQNVTLSCEQNLNHDAMYWYRQDPGQGLRLIYYSQIVNDFQKGDIAEGYSVSREKKESFPLTVTSAQKNPTAFYLCATTLAGVRPSTDTQYFGPGTRLTVL.

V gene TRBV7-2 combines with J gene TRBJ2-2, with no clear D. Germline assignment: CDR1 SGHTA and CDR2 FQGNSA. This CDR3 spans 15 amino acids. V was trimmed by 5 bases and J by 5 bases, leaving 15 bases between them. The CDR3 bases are TGTGCCAGCAGCCAATTTGCAGGTCCTACCGGGGAGCTGTTTTTT. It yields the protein CASSQFAGPTGELFF.

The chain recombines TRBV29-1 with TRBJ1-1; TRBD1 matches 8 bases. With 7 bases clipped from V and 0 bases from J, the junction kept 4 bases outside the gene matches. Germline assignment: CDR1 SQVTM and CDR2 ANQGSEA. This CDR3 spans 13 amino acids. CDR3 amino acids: CSAGQGVNTEAFF. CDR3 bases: TGCAGCGCCGGACAGGGTGTGAACACTGAAGCTTTCTTT.

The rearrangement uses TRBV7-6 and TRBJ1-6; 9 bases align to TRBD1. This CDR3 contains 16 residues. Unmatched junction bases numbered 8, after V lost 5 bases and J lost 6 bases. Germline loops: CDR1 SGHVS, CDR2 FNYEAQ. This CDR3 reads CASSERTGAVNSPLHF. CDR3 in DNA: TGTGCCAGCAGCGAAAGGACAGGGGCGGTTAATTCACCCCTCCACTTT.

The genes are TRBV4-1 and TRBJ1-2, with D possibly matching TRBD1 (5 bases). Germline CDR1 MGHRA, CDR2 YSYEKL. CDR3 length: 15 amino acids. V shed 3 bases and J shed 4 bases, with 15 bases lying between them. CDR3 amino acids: CASSQEGRVTYGYTF. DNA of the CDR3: TGCGCCAGCAGCCAGGAGGGCAGGGTAACCTATGGCTACACCTTC.

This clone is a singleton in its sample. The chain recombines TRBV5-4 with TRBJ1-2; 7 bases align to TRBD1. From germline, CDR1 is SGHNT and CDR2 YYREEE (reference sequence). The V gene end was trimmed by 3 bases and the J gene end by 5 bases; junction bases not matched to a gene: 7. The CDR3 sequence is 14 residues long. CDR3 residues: CASSSRHRGYGYTF. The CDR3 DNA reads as TGTGCCAGCAGCTCCCGACACAGGGGATATGGCTACACCTTC.

The CDR3 reads CSVGANSGRAPEAFF. The CDR3 coding sequence is TGCAGCGTGGGCGCCAACTCGGGGAGGGCCCCTGAAGCTTTCTTT. This chain uses TRBV29-1 with TRBJ1-1; the D is unclear. In germline, CDR1 is SQVTM, CDR2 ANQGSEA. This CDR3 is 15 amino acids long. The V gene lost 6 bases and the J gene lost 6 bases, with 23 bases spanning the gap.

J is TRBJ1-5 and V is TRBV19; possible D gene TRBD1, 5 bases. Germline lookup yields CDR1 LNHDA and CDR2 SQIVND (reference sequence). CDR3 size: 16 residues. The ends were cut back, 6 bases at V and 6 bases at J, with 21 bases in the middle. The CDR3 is CASRVAALAGGQPQHF. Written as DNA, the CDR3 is TGTGCCAGTAGAGTGGCAGCGCTCGCGGGGGGTCAGCCCCAGCATTTT.

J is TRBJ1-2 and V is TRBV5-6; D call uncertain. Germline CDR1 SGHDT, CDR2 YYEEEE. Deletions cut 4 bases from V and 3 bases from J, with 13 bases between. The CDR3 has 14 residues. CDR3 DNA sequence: TGTGCCAGCAGCCCTGCAGGAGGGTACTATGGCTACACCTTC. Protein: CASSPAGGYYGYTF.

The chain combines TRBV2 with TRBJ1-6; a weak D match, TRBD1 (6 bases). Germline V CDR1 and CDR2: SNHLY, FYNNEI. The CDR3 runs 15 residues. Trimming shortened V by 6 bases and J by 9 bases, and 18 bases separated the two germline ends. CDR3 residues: CASSPIQGSVSPLHF. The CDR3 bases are TGTGCCAGCAGCCCTATTCAGGGGTCGGTTTCACCCCTCCACTTT. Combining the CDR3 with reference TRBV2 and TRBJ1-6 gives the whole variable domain EPEVTQTPSHQVTQMGQEVILRCVPISNHLYFYWYRQILGQKVEFLVSFYNNEISEKSEIFDDQFSVERPDGSNFTLKIRSTKLEDSAMYFCASSPIQGSVSPLHFGNGTRLTVT.